This TCR beta chain was identified during a study of blood T cell repertoires in COVID-19. Study at large: T cells, B-cell-depleted T cells, or PBMCs supplied cDNA or gDNA.

Enrolled through a virtual design, the participants were between roughly 18 and 95 years of age and came from 24 US areas. Participants reported their clinical history, and cohort assignment relied on those reports. Individuals in the exposed group had encountered a COVID-19 case within 2 weeks preceding study entry. V dropped 5 bases and J dropped 5; count of bases not matched to a gene: 3. Germline V gene sequence: CDR1 SNHLY, CDR2 FYNNEI. The CDR3 has 14 amino acids. This table comes from immunoSEQ multiplex PCR, and its TCRdb copy is limited to in-frame clones, with some not included. The table records around 250,000 clones, approximately 88% of them present only once.

What was sequenced was PBMCs or T cells enriched from blood (not recorded which). The clonotype originates from a middle-aged woman who had been exposed to COVID-19. This rearrangement joins TRBV2 to TRBJ1-6, with TRBD1 matching over 7 bases. The CDR3 sequence: CASSPDRDNSPLHF. The DNA for the CDR3 is TGTGCCAGCAGTCCAGACAGGGATAATTCACCCCTCCACTTT. Drawing the rest from reference TRBV2 and TRBJ1-6, the complete variable domain is EPEVTQTPSHQVTQMGQEVILRCVPISNHLYFYWYRQILGQKVEFLVSFYNNEISEKSEIFDDQFSVERPDGSNFTLKIRSTKLEDSAMYFCASSPDRDNSPLHFGNGTRLTVT.